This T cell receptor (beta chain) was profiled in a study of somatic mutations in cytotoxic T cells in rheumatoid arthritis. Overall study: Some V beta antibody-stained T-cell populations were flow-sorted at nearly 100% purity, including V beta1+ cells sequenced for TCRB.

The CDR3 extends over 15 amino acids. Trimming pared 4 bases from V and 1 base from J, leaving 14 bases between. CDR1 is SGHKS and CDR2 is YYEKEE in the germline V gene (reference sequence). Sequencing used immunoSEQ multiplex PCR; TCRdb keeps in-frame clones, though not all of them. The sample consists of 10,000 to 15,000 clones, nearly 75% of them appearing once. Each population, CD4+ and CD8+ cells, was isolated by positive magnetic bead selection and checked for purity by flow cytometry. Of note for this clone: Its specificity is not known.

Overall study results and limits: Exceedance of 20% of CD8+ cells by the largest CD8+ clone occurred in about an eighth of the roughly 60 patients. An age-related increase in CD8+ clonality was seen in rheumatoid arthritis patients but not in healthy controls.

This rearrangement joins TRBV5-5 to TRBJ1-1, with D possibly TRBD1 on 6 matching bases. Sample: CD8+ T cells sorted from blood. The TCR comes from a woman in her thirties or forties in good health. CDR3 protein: CASSPTGTTNTEAFF. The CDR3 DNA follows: TGTGCCAGCAGCCCAACCGGGACAACGAACACTGAAGCTTTCTTT.